This T cell receptor beta chain comes out of a study of CD8 T cells in Susac syndrome. As for the study in general: Among the Susac syndrome patients who underwent sequencing, about 6 had clinically active disease, while eight of them were in remission.

This clonotype has a single count. Germline CDR1 SEHNR, CDR2 FQNEAQ (reference sequence). This CDR3 has 12 amino acids. Trimming removed 1 base from V and 13 bases from J, with 11 bases in between. 0.5 to 1 ug RNA was reverse transcribed with random hexamers. The amplification used immunoSEQ multiplex PCR on TCR beta CDR3; it spanned 54 Vbeta and 13 Jbeta. TCRdb recomputed calls from the immunoSEQ multiplex PCR reads with MiXCR, one row per CDR3 protein. Here the sample spans more than 95,000 distinct CDR3 sequences, around 94% being singletons. The origin of this receptor is a human donor with Susac syndrome. This chain uses TRBV7-9 with TRBJ2-1; perhaps D is TRBD1 or TRBD2 (5 bases each). Sequences were obtained from CD8+ T cells from PBMCs. The CDR3 coding sequence is TGTGCCAGCAGCTTAGGTAGGGACGACCAGTTCTTC. Amino acid sequence: CASSLGRDDQFF.